This T cell receptor (beta chain) was found in a study of T-cell reconstitution after alpha-beta-depleted transplantation in children. Unique molecular identifiers were used to barcode this TCRbeta library. TCRdb reprocessed the PCR reads via MiXCR and lists one record per CDR3 protein. The sample carries around 370,000 distinct CDR3 sequences, 10% recorded once. The CDR3 contains 14 residues. The V and J ends lost 3 bases and 8 bases respectively, with 14 bases between them. Germline-derived CDR1 and CDR2 are SGHVS and FQNEAQ. This clonotype was picked up many times. Here the sequenced sample was PBMCs from the stem cell graft donor, taken from the stem cell graft. This sequence originates from a human donor who donated a stem cell graft to a child with acute lymphoblastic leukemia. The V and J genes are TRBV7-8 and TRBJ2-4, with TRBD2 as a possible D gene (5 bases). The CDR3 sequence is CASSLRAQLDIQYF. CDR3 nucleotides: TGTGCCAGCAGCTTGAGGGCCCAATTAGACATTCAGTACTTC.